Described below is a single T cell receptor (beta chain) sequence and its context. Antigen: not known. These data belong to a study of untreated major depressive disorder. Study conclusions and caveats: Depressed patients' CD4+ T cells carried increased TRBV05-01 (Vbeta 5.1) usage versus control CD4+ T cells.

This table comes from immunoSEQ multiplex PCR, and its TCRdb copy is limited to in-frame clones, with some not included. The profile shows tens of thousands of clones, over 85% of them singletons. This CDR3 spans 15 amino acids. The germline CDR1 and CDR2 sequences are LNHDA and SQIVND (reference sequence). Trimming pared 3 bases from V and 0 bases from J, leaving 12 bases between. Every participant had European ancestry. Controls lacked current or lifetime mood disorder and scored 5 or less on depressive symptoms. Roughly 29 ml of peripheral blood was collected per donor. The sequence was obtained from a woman in her thirties or forties in good health. The sample was CD4+ T cells from PBMCs. This chain links TRBV19 with TRBJ2-7; D is possibly TRBD2 (7 bases). CDR3 coding DNA: TGTGCCAGTAGTATGCGGGGGCGCCCCTCCTACGAGCAGTACTTC. Translated: CASSMRGRPSYEQYF.